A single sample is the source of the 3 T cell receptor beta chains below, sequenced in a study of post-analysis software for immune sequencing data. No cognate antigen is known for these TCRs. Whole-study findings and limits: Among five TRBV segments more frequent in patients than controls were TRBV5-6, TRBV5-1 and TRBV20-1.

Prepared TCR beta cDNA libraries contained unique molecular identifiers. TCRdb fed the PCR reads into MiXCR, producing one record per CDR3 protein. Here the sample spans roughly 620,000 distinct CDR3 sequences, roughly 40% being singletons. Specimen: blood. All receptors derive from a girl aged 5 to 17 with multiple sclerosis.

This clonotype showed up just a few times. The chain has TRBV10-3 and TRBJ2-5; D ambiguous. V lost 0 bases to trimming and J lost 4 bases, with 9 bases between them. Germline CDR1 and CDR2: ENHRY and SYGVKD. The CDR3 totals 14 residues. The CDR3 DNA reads TGTGCCATCAGTGAGTCAGGGAAGGGAGAGACCCAGTACTTC. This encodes CAISESGKGETQYF.

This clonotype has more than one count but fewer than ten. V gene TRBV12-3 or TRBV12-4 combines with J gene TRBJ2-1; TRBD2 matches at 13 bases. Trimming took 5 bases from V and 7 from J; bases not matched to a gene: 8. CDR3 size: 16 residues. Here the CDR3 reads CASSIQLAGGPNEQFF. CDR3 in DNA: TGTGCCAGCAGTATACAACTAGCGGGAGGGCCTAATGAGCAGTTCTTC.

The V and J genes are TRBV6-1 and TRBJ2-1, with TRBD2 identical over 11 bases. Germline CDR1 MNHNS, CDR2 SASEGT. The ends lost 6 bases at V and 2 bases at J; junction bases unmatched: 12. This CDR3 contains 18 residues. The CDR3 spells CASSWMLSTSGAYNEQFF. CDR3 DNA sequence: TGTGCCAGCAGCTGGATGCTCTCGACTAGCGGGGCCTACAATGAGCAGTTCTTC.